This T cell receptor (beta chain) comes out of a study of T cells in Graves' hyperthyroidism and ophthalmopathy. It was uncontrolled infection, other autoimmune disease, pregnancy or lactation that excluded patients. The PBMCs had their origin in 8.5 to 10 ml of fresh peripheral blood. RNA transcripts gave rise to amplified TCR beta CDR3 regions. Carried out on the TCR CDR3, a first-round RT-PCR used the HTBI primer set. From the multiplex PCR reads, TCRdb called clonotypes with MiXCR, one entry per CDR3 protein. The data show about 500,000 distinct CDR3 sequences, about 15% seen once. Study outcomes and limitations: Most thyroid-expanded clonotypes above 0.001 were also found in blood.

This clonotype occurred a few times. Its antigen remains unknown. The V and J ends lost 7 bases and 2 bases respectively, with 10 bases between them. Germline V CDR1 and CDR2: DFQATT, SNEGSKA (reference sequence). The CDR3 sequence is 12 residues long. This sequence originates from a woman aged 18-29 years with Graves' ophthalmopathy. Sequenced: blood. This sequence joins TRBV20-1 and TRBJ2-3; possibly TRBD2 for D (6 bases). Here the CDR3 reads CSGASDTDTQYF. CDR3 nucleotides: TGCAGTGGGGCTAGCGACACAGATACGCAGTATTTT.